The 7 T cell receptor beta chains below were found in one sample sequenced in a study of shared clonotypes between healthy human individuals. The assay was immunoSEQ multiplex PCR, and TCRdb's table has in-frame clones only and misses some. The table lists nearly 500,000 clones, 76% of them singletons. Material: PBMCs. The receptors derive from a woman aged 40-49 years in good health. Some clones in this sample may be carry-over from other donors' samples.

The genes are TRBV5-1 and TRBJ2-7, with TRBD1 as a possible D gene (6 bases). With 3 bases removed from V and 0 bases from J, the gap between germline ends came to 13 bases. The CDR3 runs 15 residues. Per germline, CDR1 SGHRS and CDR2 YFSETQ. The CDR3 bases are TGCGCCAGCAGCTCGTTGACAGGAAGCTCCTACGAGCAGTACTTC. This encodes CASSSLTGSSYEQYF. Filled out from reference TRBV5-1 and TRBJ2-7, the complete variable domain reads KAGVTQTPRYLIKTRGQQVTLSCSPISGHRSVSWYQQTPGQGLQFLFEYFSETQRNKGNFPGRFSGRQFSNSRSEMNVSTLELGDSALYLCASSSLTGSSYEQYFGPGTRLTVT.

The rearrangement joins TRBV30 to TRBJ1-1; 7 bases match TRBD1. The ends lost 2 bases at V and 2 bases at J; junction bases unmatched: 2. This CDR3 has 13 residues. Germline CDR1 is GTSNPN and CDR2 is SVGIG (reference sequence). CDR3: CAWSRQGNTEAFF. In DNA form, the CDR3 reads TGTGCCTGGAGTCGACAGGGAAACACTGAAGCTTTCTTT.

This clone appeared a few times. At one end the junction does not follow the germline gene, possibly because of a read error. The gene calls are TRBV18 and TRBJ1-1; D is uncertain. CDR1 and CDR2 (germline): KGHSH, LQKENI. The CDR3 spans 12 residues. The CDR3 nucleotides read TGTGCCAGCTCACCAACGGGTTTTGGAGCTCTCTTT. Translation: CASSPTGFGALF.

The gene calls are TRBV6-1 and TRBJ1-2, with TRBD1 matching over 8 bases. With V trimmed by 0 bases and J by 3 bases, 6 bases remained unmatched. The CDR3 totals 16 residues. From germline, CDR1 is MNHNS and CDR2 SASEGT. This CDR3 reads CASSEAWTGRDYGYTF. In nucleotides, the CDR3 is TGTGCCAGCAGTGAAGCGTGGACAGGGAGGGACTATGGCTACACCTTC.

The chain is built from TRBV28 and TRBJ2-1, with 9 bases matching TRBD2. Unmatched junction bases numbered 5, after V lost 6 bases and J lost 5 bases. Germline V gene sequence: CDR1 MDHEN, CDR2 SYDVKM. The CDR3 is made up of 14 amino acids. CDR3 sequence (DNA): TGTGCCAGCAGCGGGACTAGCAAAAACAATGAGCAGTTCTTC. This encodes CASSGTSKNNEQFF.

This chain uses TRBV7-3 with TRBJ2-7, with D tentatively TRBD2 (5 bases). V lost 4 bases, J lost 5 bases, and 21 bases lay in between. CDR1 SGHTA and CDR2 FQGTGA come from the germline V gene. The CDR3 totals 16 residues. The CDR3 reads CASSSSGLLEVDEQYF. CDR3 in DNA: TGTGCCAGCAGCTCTTCAGGACTGTTAGAGGTGGACGAGCAGTACTTC.

This clone appeared a few times. This chain uses TRBV28 with TRBJ2-7; D gene unclear. The V end lost 0 bases, the J end lost 2 bases, and 5 bases lay between the germline ends. Germline CDR1 and CDR2: MDHEN and SYDVKM. The CDR3 runs to 13 residues. The CDR3 sequence is CASSLWPTYEQYF. DNA for the CDR3: TGTGCCAGCAGTTTATGGCCTACCTACGAGCAGTACTTC.